The 25 T cell receptor beta chains below were found in one sample sequenced in a study of regulatory T cells in long-lasting Graves disease. Investigators prepared the TCR beta libraries by applying iRepertoire HTBI primers and Arm-PCR of CDR3 regions. TCRdb analysed the multiplex PCR reads with MiXCR anew, one entry per CDR3 protein. Altogether hundreds of thousands of distinct CDR3 sequences are present, about 16% being singletons, with the ten largest covering about 18%. Specified time point: newly diagnosed GD, antithyroid drugs for less than 3 months. Making the TCR library involved RNA that had been extracted from PBMCs. In addition, the sample was reused for a study of T cells in Graves' hyperthyroidism and ophthalmopathy.

The input for sequencing was peripheral blood mononuclear cells (PBMCs), taken at new diagnosis, from a patient treated with antithyroid drugs. These receptor sequences come from a woman between 25 and 40 years old with Graves disease.

This clonotype was found a few times. This chain joins TRBV12-3 or TRBV12-4 and TRBJ1-1; D uncertain. This CDR3 comprises 11 residues. V was cut by 5 bases and J by 7 bases, with 8 bases left in between. CDR3 bases: TGTGCCAGCAGTCCGGCCTATGAAGCTTTCTTT. This translates into CASSPAYEAFF.

The chain combines TRBV19 with TRBJ2-3; 10 nucleotides align to TRBD1. Germline V gives CDR1 LNHDA, CDR2 SQIVND (reference sequence). With V trimmed by 4 bases and J by 4 bases, 2 bases remained unmatched. This CDR3 comprises 14 residues. This CDR3 is CASSTGQGSDTQYF. CDR3 sequence (DNA): TGTGCCAGTAGTACGGGACAGGGGTCAGATACGCAGTATTTT.

The J gene is TRBJ1-2, the V gene TRBV28, with a possible D match to TRBD1 (5 bases). The CDR3 sequence is 16 residues long. In germline, CDR1 is MDHEN, CDR2 SYDVKM. V lost 6 bases, J lost 1 base, and 18 bases lay in between. CDR3 in DNA: TGTGCCAGCAGGGGGGGGGATATTGGGGGTAACTATGGCTACACCTTC. This translates into CASRGGDIGGNYGYTF.

The chain employs TRBV4-1 and TRBJ2-1; the match to TRBD2 covers 8 bases. The germline V gene encodes CDR1 MGHRA and CDR2 YSYEKL. V lost 1 base to trimming and J lost 8 bases; unmatched junction nucleotides: 13. This CDR3 spans 17 amino acids. CDR3 DNA sequence: TGCGCCAGCAGCCAAGGCAGCGGGAGAGATTTCAGCCATGAGCAGTTCTTC. This encodes CASSQGSGRDFSHEQFF.

The chain links TRBV6-2 or TRBV6-3 to TRBJ2-5; 7 nucleotides align to TRBD1. Germline trimming cut 5 bases from V and 1 base from J; bases unmatched to any gene: 10. Germline CDR1 reads MNHEY; CDR2 reads SVGEGT. The CDR3 length is 16 residues. The CDR3: CASSRDRALVQETQYF. CDR3 sequence (DNA): TGTGCCAGCAGTCGGGACAGAGCCCTAGTCCAAGAGACCCAGTACTTC.

This clonotype was detected ten times or more. The chain couples TRBV29-1 to TRBJ1-2; a possible D gene is TRBD1 (5 bases). Between the trimmed V and J ends, which lost 6 bases and 4 bases, there was a span of 15 bases. Per the germline V gene, CDR1 is SQVTM and CDR2 is ANQGSEA. The CDR3 spans 13 residues. The CDR3 DNA reads as TGCAGCGTCAGGACGGCCGGGACCTATGGCTACACCTTC. Protein: CSVRTAGTYGYTF.

V gene TRBV28 combines with J gene TRBJ1-5; 11 nucleotides line up with TRBD1. CDR1 and CDR2 from the germline V gene are MDHEN and SYDVKM. V was pared by 3 bases and J by 4 bases, with 8 bases of the junction left unmatched. CDR3 length: 17 residues. The CDR3 sequence is CASSFPRDRGRNQPQHF. In DNA, the CDR3 is TGTGCCAGCAGTTTTCCTCGGGACAGGGGGAGGAATCAGCCCCAGCATTTT. Supplemented by reference TRBV28 and TRBJ1-5, the full variable domain reads DVKVTQSSRYLVKRTGEKVFLECVQDMDHENMFWYRQDPGLGLRLIYFSYDVKMKEKGDIPEGYSVSREKKERFSLILESASTNQTSMYLCASSFPRDRGRNQPQHFGDGTRLSIL.

This clonotype appeared a few times. The chain links TRBV12-3 or TRBV12-4 to TRBJ1-1; unclear D gene. V gave up 6 bases and J gave up 4 bases, with 15 bases separating them. The CDR3 sequence is 14 residues long. CDR3 in amino acids: CASSPEVWGTEAFF. The CDR3 nucleotides are TGTGCCAGCAGCCCCGAGGTCTGGGGCACTGAAGCTTTCTTT.

In this sample, this clonotype turned up a few times. The chain is built from TRBV10-2 and TRBJ1-5; D gene ambiguous. Germline V CDR1 and CDR2: WSHSY, SAAADI. Trimming took off 3 bases at V and 4 bases at J, with 16 bases between the two ends. This CDR3 region has 16 residues. The CDR3 bases are TGCGCCAGCAGTGATGGCGGGGAAGCGAGAAATCAGCCCCAGCATTTT. Its protein product is CASSDGGEARNQPQHF.

This clonotype was detected once. A read error may explain this, as a much larger clone is one base away. The chain couples TRBV12-3 or TRBV12-4 to TRBJ2-1, with a tentative D call TRBD2 (5 bases). The V end lost 5 bases, the J end lost 10 bases, and 21 bases lay between the germline ends. The CDR3 consists of 15 residues. The CDR3 nucleotides are TGTGCCAGCAGTCCCTTTGGTAGCGTCACCTACGAGCAGTTCTTC. Its protein is CASSPFGSVTYEQFF.

This clonotype was counted many times. The genes are TRBV28 and TRBJ2-3, with 7 bases aligning to TRBD2. Losses at the gene ends were 1 base for V and 0 bases for J; bases not matched to a gene: 4. From germline, CDR1 is MDHEN and CDR2 SYDVKM. CDR3 length: 16 residues. In DNA, the CDR3 is TGTGCCAGCAGTTTATTCGGCGGGGGAAGCACAGATACGCAGTATTTT. It specifies CASSLFGGGSTDTQYF.

In its sample, this clonotype was seen a few times. V usage is TRBV30 and J usage is TRBJ2-2; TRBD2 matches at 8 bases. J was trimmed by 3 bases and V by 5 bases; bases with no gene match: 11. Germline V lookup: CDR1 GTSNPN, CDR2 SVGIG (reference sequence). The CDR3 length is 16 residues. This CDR3 reads CAWSTGRATDTGELFF. As DNA, the CDR3 is TGTGCCTGGTCTACCGGGAGGGCCACGGACACCGGGGAGCTGTTTTTT.

The chain has TRBV20-1 and TRBJ2-7; D is unclear. Germline loops: CDR1 DFQATT, CDR2 SNEGSKA (reference sequence). The V end was cut by 4 bases, the J end by 0 bases, with 7 bases between. This CDR3 spans 12 amino acids. CDR3 protein: CSANLVSYEQYF. The CDR3 DNA reads as TGCAGTGCTAACCTAGTCTCCTACGAGCAGTACTTC.

This clonotype appeared many times. This chain links TRBV28 with TRBJ2-5; D is possibly TRBD2 (5 bases). Deletions cut 3 bases from V and 1 base from J, with 12 bases between. In germline, CDR1 is MDHEN, CDR2 SYDVKM. The CDR3 sequence is 15 residues long. In nucleotides, the CDR3 is TGTGCCAGCAGTTTTCGCGGCCGGGGCCAAGAGACCCAGTACTTC. This translates into CASSFRGRGQETQYF.

This clonotype was detected ten times or more. This rearrangement joins TRBV27 to TRBJ1-1; 7 nucleotides align to TRBD1. Looked up from germline, CDR1 is MNHEY and CDR2 is SMNVEV (reference sequence). Unmatched junction bases numbered 4, after V lost 4 bases and J lost 5 bases. The CDR3 covers 13 residues. The CDR3 bases are TGTGCCAGCAGTTCAAAGGGGGCTACTGAAGCTTTCTTT. Its translation is CASSSKGATEAFF.

This clonotype was recorded many times. Written as DNA, the CDR3 is TGTGCCACCAGTGATTTGCCGGGACAGCCCCAGCATTTT. Residues: CATSDLPGQPQHF. The chain uses TRBV24-1 and TRBJ1-5; D unclear. This CDR3 region has 13 residues. V dropped 0 bases and J dropped 7 bases, with 6 bases sitting between them. Germline values: CDR1 KGHDR, CDR2 SFDVKD.

The J gene is TRBJ1-6, the V gene TRBV13; 7 nucleotides align to TRBD1. The germline CDR1 and CDR2 sequences are PRHDT and FYEKMQ (reference sequence). With V trimmed by 5 bases and J by 4 bases, 5 bases remained unmatched. The CDR3 covers 15 residues. CDR3 nucleotide sequence: TGTGCCAGCAGCACCCCGGGACAGTATAATTCACCCCTCCACTTT. The encoded protein is CASSTPGQYNSPLHF.

The genes are TRBV7-9 and TRBJ2-1, with TRBD1 identical over 10 bases. V gave up 8 bases and J gave up 9 bases; unmatched junction bases: 31. The CDR3 totals 21 residues. The germline V gene has CDR1 SEHNR and CDR2 FQNEAQ (reference sequence). In DNA, the CDR3 is TGTGCCAGCCCGTCCGGAGCCGGGACAGGGGCCCAGGCCTTTGCGGGAGGTGAGCAGTTCTTC. Translating gives CASPSGAGTGAQAFAGGEQFF.

This clonotype occurred once. This sequence joins TRBV27 and TRBJ2-3, with 7 bases identical to TRBD2. The germline V gene has CDR1 MNHEY and CDR2 SMNVEV (reference sequence). Trimming cost V 8 bases and J 3 bases; bases outside gene matches: 11. The length of the CDR3 is 15 residues. CDR3 loop: CASFPRSGKTDTQYF. In nucleotides, the CDR3 is TGTGCCAGCTTCCCGCGAAGCGGGAAAACAGATACGCAGTATTTT.

V and J are TRBV18 and TRBJ2-7; TRBD2 agrees at 8 bases. Germline CDR1 is KGHSH and CDR2 is LQKENI. The length of the CDR3 is 13 residues. V was pared by 3 bases and J by 4 bases, with 2 bases of the junction left unmatched. The CDR3 sequence: CASSPASGYEQYF. As DNA, the CDR3 is TGTGCCAGCTCACCGGCTAGCGGGTACGAGCAGTACTTC.

This clonotype was seen many times. The chain links TRBV2 to TRBJ2-3; TRBD1 aligns across 7 bases. J was trimmed by 6 bases and V by 8 bases; bases with no gene match: 11. The CDR3 is 14 amino acids. The germline CDR1 and CDR2 sequences are SNHLY and FYNNEI. The CDR3 loop is CASVGQQPRDTQYF. The CDR3 nucleotides read TGTGCCAGCGTGGGACAGCAACCCAGGGATACGCAGTATTTT.

This clonotype was recorded many times. This sequence joins TRBV2 and TRBJ1-4; no reliable D call. With 6 bases removed from V and 8 bases from J, the gap between germline ends came to 10 bases. CDR3 length equals 12 residues. Per germline, CDR1 SNHLY and CDR2 FYNNEI. CDR3 DNA sequence: TGTGCCAGCAGGGCAGACAAGGAAAAACTGTTTTTT. Its translation: CASRADKEKLFF.

Note on this clonotype: A much larger clonotype is one base distant, so this may be a read error. The chain has TRBV11-2 and TRBJ2-7; perhaps TRBD1 as D (6 bases). Trimming stripped 5 bases from V and 0 bases from J, with 14 bases between. The germline CDR1 and CDR2 sequences are SGHAT and FQNNGV. This CDR3 is built from 15 residues. In nucleotides, the CDR3 is TGTGCCAGCAGCCCCGACAGGACCCTCTCCTACGAGCAGTACTTC. This codes for CASSPDRTLSYEQYF. Variable domain in full (rest from reference TRBV11-2 and TRBJ2-7): EAGVAQSPRYKIIEKRQSVAFWCNPISGHATLYWYQQILGQGPKLLIQFQNNGVVDDSQLPKDRFSAERLKGVDSTLKIQPAKLEDSAVYLCASSPDRTLSYEQYFGPGTRLTVT.

This clonotype was counted ten times or more. The chain combines TRBV6-1 with TRBJ1-1, with unresolved D. This CDR3 region has 13 residues. Trimming took off 8 bases at V and 1 base at J, with 11 bases between the two ends. The germline gives CDR1 MNHNS, CDR2 SASEGT. The CDR3: CASDQTPNTEAFF. The CDR3 DNA reads as TGTGCCAGCGACCAGACACCGAACACTGAAGCTTTCTTT.

There are many counts of this clonotype. The chain uses TRBV6-1 and TRBJ1-5, with D unresolved. The CDR3 is 14 amino acids. V lost 2 bases and J 0 bases, leaving 5 bases between the germline ends. The germline gives CDR1 MNHNS, CDR2 SASEGT. The CDR3 nucleotides are TGTGCCAGCAGTGAATGGAATAGCAATCAGCCCCAGCATTTT. It is translated as CASSEWNSNQPQHF.